These 27 T cell receptor beta chains were all obtained from the same sample, sequenced in a study of blood T cell repertoires in COVID-19. Produced via immunoSEQ multiplex PCR; TCRdb's table is partial and in-frame only. Among 140,000 or so clones, around 81% were seen once, and the ten largest hold around 6.5%. Material: PBMCs or T cells enriched from blood (not recorded which). Receptors were obtained from a woman aged 40 to 50 who had recovered from COVID-19.

The DNA for the CDR3 is TGTGCCAGCAGCCAAGAGGAGGCGGATACGCAGTATTTT. It encodes CASSQEEADTQYF. The chain links TRBV3-1 (or the pseudogene TRBV3-2) to TRBJ2-3; tentative D call: TRBD2 (5 bases). This CDR3 comprises 13 residues. Germline V gene sequence: CDR1 LGHDT, CDR2 YNNKEL (reference sequence). V was shortened by 0 bases and J by 6 bases, with 7 bases between the two germline ends.

The chain uses TRBV3-1 (or the pseudogene TRBV3-2) and TRBJ2-3; D perhaps matches TRBD2 (5 bases). The germline gives CDR1 LGHDT, CDR2 YNNKEL (reference sequence). The CDR3 length is 16 residues. Trimming stripped 3 bases from V and 0 bases from J, with 13 bases between. The CDR3 protein is CASSQGSGSSTDTQYF. The CDR3 DNA sequence: TGTGCCAGCAGCCAGGGGAGCGGAAGTAGCACAGATACGCAGTATTTT.

This sequence joins TRBV28 and TRBJ2-7; a possible D gene is TRBD2 (5 bases). Germline CDR1 is MDHEN and CDR2 is SYDVKM. V lost 3 bases and J 5 bases, leaving 11 bases between the germline ends. The CDR3 loop spans 13 amino acids. CDR3: CASSLIGVDEQYF. The CDR3 coding sequence is TGTGCCAGCAGTTTGATCGGGGTCGACGAGCAGTACTTC.

As regards this clone: Additional DNA sequences in this sample encode the identical CDR3. This sequence joins TRBV7-3 and TRBJ2-2, with 15 bases lining up with TRBD2. The CDR3 runs to 16 residues. Germline CDR1 SGHTA, CDR2 FQGTGA. The junction had 3 bases not matched to a gene; V was cut back by 5 bases and J by 5 bases. CDR3 protein: CASSQGLAGGTGELFF. The CDR3 bases are TGTGCCAGCAGCCAGGGACTAGCGGGAGGAACCGGGGAGCTGTTTTTT.

This chain uses TRBV3-1 (or the pseudogene TRBV3-2) with TRBJ1-3, with D possibly being TRBD1 (6 bases). Trimming took off 4 bases at V and 2 bases at J, with 9 bases between the two ends. The CDR3 sequence is 14 residues long. The germline V gene encodes CDR1 LGHDT and CDR2 YNNKEL (reference sequence). The chain's CDR3 is CASSPPGAGNTIYF. CDR3 nucleotide sequence: TGTGCCAGCAGCCCCCCAGGGGCTGGAAACACCATATATTTT.

V gene TRBV2 combines with J gene TRBJ1-2; D is perhaps TRBD1 (5 bases). Germline loops: CDR1 SNHLY, CDR2 FYNNEI. V dropped 1 base and J dropped 7 bases, with 10 bases sitting between them. This CDR3 comprises 13 residues. The CDR3 reads CASSEGPGRGYTF. CDR3 bases: TGTGCCAGCAGTGAAGGGCCAGGGCGTGGCTACACCTTC.

The CDR3 coding sequence is TGCGCCAGCAGCCAAGGACAGGGCTTGGCCCAGCATTTT. Translating it yields CASSQGQGLAQHF. This chain connects TRBV4-1 to TRBJ1-5; 7 positions agree with TRBD1. CDR1 MGHRA and CDR2 YSYEKL come from the germline V gene. After removal of 1 base from V and 11 bases from J, the junction contained 5 bases not matched to a gene. The CDR3 contains 13 residues.

This clone was recorded only once. The chain has TRBV7-8 and TRBJ1-1; D is undetermined. Germline CDR1 reads SGHVS; CDR2 reads FQNEAQ. The CDR3 has 16 amino acids. V lost 1 base, J lost 1 base, and 13 bases lay in between. The CDR3 reads CASSLDSGYPNTEAFF. CDR3 in DNA: TGTGCCAGCAGCTTAGATTCGGGTTACCCGAACACTGAAGCTTTCTTT.

The chain carries TRBV12-2 and TRBJ1-3; no check of the table's D call, TRBD1, against the DNA was made. TRBV12-2 is annotated as a pseudogene. The CDR3 consists of 17 residues. The CDR3 nucleotides read TGTGCAAGTCGCTTAGCGGTTCACAGGGGGCCAGGAAACACCATATATTTT. Amino acids: CASRLAVHRGPGNTIYF.

The chain couples TRBV4-2 to TRBJ2-1; the D gene is possibly TRBD2 (5 bases). V dropped 0 bases and J dropped 10 bases, with 10 bases sitting between them. The V gene's germline CDR1 is LGHNA and CDR2 YNFKEQ. CDR3 size: 13 residues. The DNA for the CDR3 is TGTGCCAGCAGCCAAGAGTGGACTTCAGAGCAGTTCTTC. It yields the protein CASSQEWTSEQFF.

The rearrangement links TRBV19 to TRBJ1-2; possibly TRBD1 for D (5 bases). V shed 7 bases and J shed 1 base, with 16 bases lying between them. The germline V gene has CDR1 LNHDA and CDR2 SQIVND (reference sequence). The CDR3 contains 15 residues. The DNA of the CDR3 is TGTGCCAGTAAAAGCCGCGGGGCCTTTAACTATGGCTACACCTTC. Translation: CASKSRGAFNYGYTF.

The CDR3 DNA reads TGTGCCAGCAGCCCCCGGGACAGGCGGTCGCCCCAGCATTTT. Its translation is CASSPRDRRSPQHF. The V gene is TRBV3-1 (or the pseudogene TRBV3-2), the J gene TRBJ1-5, with TRBD1 matching over 8 bases. Losses at the gene ends were 4 bases for V and 9 bases for J; bases not matched to a gene: 8. The CDR3 loop spans 14 amino acids. Germline CDR1 and CDR2: LGHDT and YNNKEL (reference sequence).

V usage is TRBV5-6 and J usage is TRBJ2-7, with 8 bases lining up with TRBD1. In germline, CDR1 is SGHDT, CDR2 YYEEEE. This CDR3 has 14 amino acids. Trimming at V came to 2 bases and at J to 3 bases, leaving 4 bases not matched to a gene. Written as DNA, the CDR3 is TGTGCCAGCAGCTTCGGACAGGGTAACTACGAGCAGTACTTC. This sequence encodes CASSFGQGNYEQYF.

The J gene is TRBJ2-3, the V gene TRBV18; TRBD2 matches at 13 bases. The CDR3 covers 17 residues. Germline-derived CDR1 and CDR2 are KGHSH and LQKENI. After removal of 1 base from V and 6 bases from J, the junction contained 7 bases not matched to a gene. The CDR3 protein is CASSPLRTSGSLDTQYF. The CDR3 coding sequence is TGTGCCAGCTCACCACTCAGGACTAGCGGGAGTCTGGATACGCAGTATTTT.

The rearrangement joins TRBV18 to TRBJ1-3; 7 bases map to TRBD1. The CDR3 loop spans 14 amino acids. The germline V gene encodes CDR1 KGHSH and CDR2 LQKENI. V shed 8 bases and J 3 bases; nucleotides not matched to a gene: 7. DNA for the CDR3: TGTGCCAGCATGGCCGGGACAGATGGAAACACCATATATTTT. Its protein is CASMAGTDGNTIYF.

The V gene is TRBV6-6, the J gene TRBJ1-4; unclear D gene. The CDR3 spans 15 residues. From germline, CDR1 is MNHNY and CDR2 SVGAGI (reference sequence). V was shortened by 5 bases and J by 6 bases, with 16 bases between the two germline ends. CDR3 region: CASSPPPGWDEKLFF. CDR3 DNA sequence: TGTGCCAGCAGTCCCCCACCAGGCTGGGATGAAAAACTGTTTTTT.

CDR3 nucleotides: TGTGCCAGCAGCTTAGCGGACCGGGGACAGGGGTTCTCTGGAAACACCATATATTTT. Its translation: CASSLADRGQGFSGNTIYF. The rearrangement uses TRBV11-1 and TRBJ1-3; 10 bases agree with TRBD1. Germline lookup yields CDR1 SGHAT and CDR2 FQDESV (reference sequence). Germline trimming cut 0 bases from V and 0 bases from J; bases unmatched to any gene: 8. The CDR3 extends over 19 amino acids.

This clone was seen only a few times. The V gene is TRBV6-6, the J gene TRBJ2-3, with D possibly TRBD2 on 5 matching bases. The germline CDR1 and CDR2 sequences are MNHNY and SVGAGI (reference sequence). There are 14 residues in the CDR3. V lost 4 bases to trimming and J lost 5 bases, with 13 bases between them. The CDR3 DNA reads TGTGCCAGCAGTTTAGGTGGGAGCGGAGATACGCAGTATTTT. Translation gives CASSLGGSGDTQYF.

This chain connects TRBV21-1 to TRBJ1-1; the D segment call TRBD1 is taken from the table without a DNA check. TRBV21-1 represents a pseudogene. The CDR3 is 17 residues long. The CDR3 DNA reads TGTGCCAGCAGCCAAACCCGGGACAGGGAGGTGAACACTGAAGCTTTCTTT. It is translated as CASSQTRDREVNTEAFF.

Here the CDR3 DNA reads TGTGCCAGCAGCGGGACTAGCGGGGGGGCCTACGAGCAGTACTTC. Residues: CASSGTSGGAYEQYF. The chain uses TRBV13 and TRBJ2-7; TRBD2 matches at 16 bases. The CDR3 covers 15 residues. CDR1 and CDR2 from the germline V gene are PRHDT and FYEKMQ (reference sequence). Losses at the gene ends were 5 bases for V and 2 bases for J; bases not matched to a gene: 0.

The rearrangement uses TRBV20-1 and TRBJ2-7; D perhaps matches TRBD2 (5 bases). Trimming cost V 3 bases and J 4 bases, with 7 bases left between them. In germline, CDR1 is DFQATT, CDR2 SNEGSKA (reference sequence). The CDR3 is made up of 11 amino acids. CDR3 loop: CSARREYEQYF. The CDR3, as DNA: TGCAGTGCTAGGAGGGAATACGAGCAGTACTTC.

The CDR3 nucleotides read TGTGCCAGCAGTTTAAGTCGAGGGGGCGGCACTGAAGCTTTCTTT. Amino acids: CASSLSRGGGTEAFF. The chain has TRBV27 and TRBJ1-1, with TRBD1 matching over 7 bases. The CDR3 has 15 amino acids. With 2 bases clipped from V and 4 bases from J, the junction kept 7 bases outside the gene matches. Germline lookup yields CDR1 MNHEY and CDR2 SMNVEV (reference sequence).

The CDR3 DNA reads as TGCGCCAGCAGCTTGGAAGGGGGCCAGCCCCAGCATTTT. Its translation is CASSLEGGQPQHF. The J gene is TRBJ1-5, the V gene TRBV5-1; 7 positions agree with TRBD1. Per germline, CDR1 SGHRS and CDR2 YFSETQ. Unmatched junction bases numbered 1, after V lost 0 bases and J lost 7 bases. The CDR3 spans 13 residues.

The chain couples TRBV12-3 or TRBV12-4 to TRBJ2-2; 7 bases fit TRBD2. This CDR3 spans 11 amino acids. The J segment lost 6 bases and the V segment lost 8 bases, leaving 0 bases of the junction unmatched. DNA for the CDR3: TGTGCCAGCGGGGGGGCCGGGGAGCTGTTTTTT. Translation: CASGGAGELFF.

The table lists this clone with a count of one. V is TRBV5-1 and J is TRBJ1-2, with D tentatively TRBD1 (5 bases). This CDR3 has 15 residues. Trimming took off 0 bases at V and 4 bases at J, with 13 bases between the two ends. The germline V gene has CDR1 SGHRS and CDR2 YFSETQ. CDR3 loop: CASSLGQGNLYGYTF. CDR3 DNA: TGCGCCAGCAGCTTGGGCCAGGGAAACCTCTATGGCTACACCTTC.

The chain is built from TRBV6-5 and TRBJ1-1, with 8 positions matching TRBD1. The ends lost 2 bases at V and 4 bases at J; junction bases unmatched: 6. Germline CDR1 and CDR2: MNHEY and SVGAGI. The CDR3 length is 15 residues. In DNA form, the CDR3 reads TGTGCCAGCAGTTACATTCAGGGGGCTAGCACTGAAGCTTTCTTT. Its translation: CASSYIQGASTEAFF.

V is TRBV15 and J is TRBJ2-7; D possibly corresponds to TRBD1 (5 bases). The V gene lost 0 bases and the J gene lost 0 bases, with 9 bases spanning the gap. The CDR3 totals 15 residues. Per the germline V gene, CDR1 is LNHNV and CDR2 is YYDKDF (reference sequence). CDR3 nucleotide sequence: TGTGCCACCAGCAGAGATCTGACAGACTCCTACGAGCAGTACTTC. Translating it yields CATSRDLTDSYEQYF.